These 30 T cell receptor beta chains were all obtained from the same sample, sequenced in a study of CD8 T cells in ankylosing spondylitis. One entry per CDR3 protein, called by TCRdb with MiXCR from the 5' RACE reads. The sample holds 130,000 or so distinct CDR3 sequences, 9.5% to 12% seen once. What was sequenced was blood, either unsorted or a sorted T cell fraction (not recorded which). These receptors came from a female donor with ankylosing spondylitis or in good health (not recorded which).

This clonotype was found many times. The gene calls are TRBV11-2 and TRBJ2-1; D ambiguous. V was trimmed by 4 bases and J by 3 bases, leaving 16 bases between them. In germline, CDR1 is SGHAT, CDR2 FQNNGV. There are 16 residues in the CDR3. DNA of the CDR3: TGTGCCAGCAGCTCCCGAGTCGCGAAGAACTACAATGAGCAGTTCTTC. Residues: CASSSRVAKNYNEQFF. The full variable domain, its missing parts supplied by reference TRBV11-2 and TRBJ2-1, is EAGVAQSPRYKIIEKRQSVAFWCNPISGHATLYWYQQILGQGPKLLIQFQNNGVVDDSQLPKDRFSAERLKGVDSTLKIQPAKLEDSAVYLCASSSRVAKNYNEQFFGPGTRLTVL.

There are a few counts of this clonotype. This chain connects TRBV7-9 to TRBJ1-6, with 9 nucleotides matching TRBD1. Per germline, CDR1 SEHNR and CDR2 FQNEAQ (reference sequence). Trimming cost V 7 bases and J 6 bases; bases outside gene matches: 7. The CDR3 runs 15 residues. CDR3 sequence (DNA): TGTGCCAGCACCTACACAGGGGGCCGTAATTCACCCCTCCACTTT. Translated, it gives CASTYTGGRNSPLHF.

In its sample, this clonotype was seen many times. DNA for the CDR3: TGTGCCAGCAGCCCCTACAGGGGTGGTAATTCACCCCTCCACTTT. This gives the protein CASSPYRGGNSPLHF. The chain combines TRBV7-9 with TRBJ1-6; 7 nucleotides line up with TRBD1. The V segment lost 5 bases and the J segment 6 bases; nucleotides outside the gene matches: 7. The germline V gene has CDR1 SEHNR and CDR2 FQNEAQ (reference sequence). This CDR3 contains 15 residues.

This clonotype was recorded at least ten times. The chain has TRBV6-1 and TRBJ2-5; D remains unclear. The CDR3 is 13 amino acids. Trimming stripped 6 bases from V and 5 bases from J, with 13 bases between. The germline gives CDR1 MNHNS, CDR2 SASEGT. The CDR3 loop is CASSPYEGETQYF. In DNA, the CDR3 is TGTGCCAGCAGCCCTTACGAAGGGGAGACCCAGTACTTC.

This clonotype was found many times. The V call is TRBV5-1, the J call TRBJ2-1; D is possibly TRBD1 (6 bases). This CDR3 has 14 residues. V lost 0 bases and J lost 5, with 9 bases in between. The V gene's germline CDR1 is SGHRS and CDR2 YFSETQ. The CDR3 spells CASSLGQGNNEQFF. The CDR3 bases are TGCGCCAGCAGCTTGGGTCAGGGGAACAATGAGCAGTTCTTC.

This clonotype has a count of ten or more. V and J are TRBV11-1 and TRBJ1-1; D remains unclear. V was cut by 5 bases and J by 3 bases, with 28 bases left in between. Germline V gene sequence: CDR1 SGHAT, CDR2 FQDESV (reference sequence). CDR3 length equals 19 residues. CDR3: CASSTYPLQIPGVHTEAFF. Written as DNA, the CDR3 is TGTGCCAGCAGCACGTACCCCTTACAGATACCGGGTGTGCACACTGAAGCTTTCTTT.

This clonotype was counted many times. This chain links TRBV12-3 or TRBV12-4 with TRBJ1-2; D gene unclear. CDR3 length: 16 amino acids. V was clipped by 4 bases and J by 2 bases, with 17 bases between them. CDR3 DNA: TGTGCCAGCAGTTCGGGGTCGCGGGTCAGAAACTATGGCTACACCTTC. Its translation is CASSSGSRVRNYGYTF.

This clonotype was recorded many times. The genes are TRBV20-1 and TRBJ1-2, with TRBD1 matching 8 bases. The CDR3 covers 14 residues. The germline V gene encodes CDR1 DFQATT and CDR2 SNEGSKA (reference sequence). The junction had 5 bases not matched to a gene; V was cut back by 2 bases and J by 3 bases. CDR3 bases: TGCAGTGCTAGACCCGGACAGGGCGACTATGGCTACACCTTC. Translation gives CSARPGQGDYGYTF.

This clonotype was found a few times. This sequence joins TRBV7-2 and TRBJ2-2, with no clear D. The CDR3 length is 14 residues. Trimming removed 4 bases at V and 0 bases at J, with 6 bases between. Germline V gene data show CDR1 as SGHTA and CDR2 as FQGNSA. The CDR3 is CASSSSTNTGELFF. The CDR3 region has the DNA TGTGCCAGCAGCTCAAGTACGAACACCGGGGAGCTGTTTTTT.

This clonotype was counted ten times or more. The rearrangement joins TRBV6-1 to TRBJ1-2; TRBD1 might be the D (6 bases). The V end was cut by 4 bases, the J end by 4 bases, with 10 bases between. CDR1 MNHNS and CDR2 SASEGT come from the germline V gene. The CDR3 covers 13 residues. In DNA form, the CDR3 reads TGTGCCAGCAGTGCGGGACAACTCTATGGCTACACCTTC. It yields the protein CASSAGQLYGYTF.

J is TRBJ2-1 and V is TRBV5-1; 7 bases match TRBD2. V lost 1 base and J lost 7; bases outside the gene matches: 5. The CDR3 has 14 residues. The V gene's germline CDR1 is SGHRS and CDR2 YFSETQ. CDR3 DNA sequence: TGCGCCAGCAGCTTGTCCGGGGGAGGGAATGAGCAGTTCTTC. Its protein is CASSLSGGGNEQFF.

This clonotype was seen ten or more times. The CDR3 DNA sequence: TGTGCCAGCAGTGCTGGACAGGGGGGGGACACTGAAGCTTTCTTT. It encodes CASSAGQGGDTEAFF. This chain connects TRBV12-3 or TRBV12-4 to TRBJ1-1; 10 bases map to TRBD1. With V trimmed by 5 bases and J by 3 bases, 6 bases remained unmatched. CDR3 length equals 15 residues.

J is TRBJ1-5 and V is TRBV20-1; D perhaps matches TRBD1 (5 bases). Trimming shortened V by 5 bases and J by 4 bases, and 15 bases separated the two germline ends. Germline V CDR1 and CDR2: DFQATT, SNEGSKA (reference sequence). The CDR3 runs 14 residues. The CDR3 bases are TGCAGTGCTCAAGCAGGGTTTGATAATCAGCCCCAGCATTTT. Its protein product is CSAQAGFDNQPQHF.

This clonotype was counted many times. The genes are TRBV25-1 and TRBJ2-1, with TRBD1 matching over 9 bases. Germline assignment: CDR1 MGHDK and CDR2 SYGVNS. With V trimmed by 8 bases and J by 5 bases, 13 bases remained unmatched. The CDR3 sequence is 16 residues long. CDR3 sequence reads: CASPPNRGPSHNEQFF. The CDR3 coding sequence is TGTGCCAGCCCCCCTAACAGGGGGCCATCTCACAATGAGCAGTTCTTC.

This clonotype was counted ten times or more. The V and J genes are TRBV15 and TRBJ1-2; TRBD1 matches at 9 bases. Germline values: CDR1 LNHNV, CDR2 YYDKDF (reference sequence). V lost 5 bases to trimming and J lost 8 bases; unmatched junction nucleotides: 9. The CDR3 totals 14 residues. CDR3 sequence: CATSESTGGLGYTF. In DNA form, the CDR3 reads TGTGCCACCAGCGAATCGACAGGGGGTTTGGGCTACACCTTC.

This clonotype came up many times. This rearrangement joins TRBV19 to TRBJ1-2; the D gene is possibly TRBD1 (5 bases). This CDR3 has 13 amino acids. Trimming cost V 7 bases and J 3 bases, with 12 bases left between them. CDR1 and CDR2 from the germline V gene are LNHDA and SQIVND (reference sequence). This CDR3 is CASTGRDYYGYTF. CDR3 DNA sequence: TGTGCCAGTACAGGCAGGGACTACTATGGCTACACCTTC.

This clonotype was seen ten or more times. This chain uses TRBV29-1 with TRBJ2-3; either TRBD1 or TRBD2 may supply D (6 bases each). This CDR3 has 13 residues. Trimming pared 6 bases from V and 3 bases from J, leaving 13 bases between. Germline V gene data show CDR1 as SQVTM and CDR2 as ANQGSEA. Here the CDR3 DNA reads TGCAGCGTATACAGGGCGGGGACAGATACGCAGTATTTT. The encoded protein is CSVYRAGTDTQYF.

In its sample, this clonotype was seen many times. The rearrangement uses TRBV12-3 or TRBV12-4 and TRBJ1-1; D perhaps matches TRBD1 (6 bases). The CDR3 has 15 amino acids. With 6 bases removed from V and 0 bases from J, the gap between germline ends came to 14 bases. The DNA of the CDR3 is TGTGCCAGCAGCCTCGGAGGGGGGATGAACACTGAAGCTTTCTTT. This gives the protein CASSLGGGMNTEAFF.

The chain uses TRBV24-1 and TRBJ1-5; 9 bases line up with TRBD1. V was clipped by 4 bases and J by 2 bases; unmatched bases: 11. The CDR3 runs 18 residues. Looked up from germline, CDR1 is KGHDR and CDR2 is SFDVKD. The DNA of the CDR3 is TGTGCCACCAGTGACAGCGCCGGGACAGGGTTTGGCAATCAGCCCCAGCATTTT. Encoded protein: CATSDSAGTGFGNQPQHF.

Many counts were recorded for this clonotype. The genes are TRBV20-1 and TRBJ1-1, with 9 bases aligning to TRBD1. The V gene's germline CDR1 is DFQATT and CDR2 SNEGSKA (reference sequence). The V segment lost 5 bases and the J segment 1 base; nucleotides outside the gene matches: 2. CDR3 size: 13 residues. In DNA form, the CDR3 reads TGCAGTGCTTGGGGACAGGGGAACACTGAAGCTTTCTTT. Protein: CSAWGQGNTEAFF.

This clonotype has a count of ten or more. This CDR3 is CASSQGARFTDTQYF. As DNA, the CDR3 is TGTGCCAGCAGCCAGGGGGCGCGGTTCACAGATACGCAGTATTTT. The chain has TRBV3-1 and TRBJ2-3, with D maybe TRBD1 (6 bases). V was pared by 3 bases and J by 2 bases, with 12 bases between. The V gene's germline CDR1 is LGHDT and CDR2 YNNKEL (reference sequence). This CDR3 region has 15 residues.

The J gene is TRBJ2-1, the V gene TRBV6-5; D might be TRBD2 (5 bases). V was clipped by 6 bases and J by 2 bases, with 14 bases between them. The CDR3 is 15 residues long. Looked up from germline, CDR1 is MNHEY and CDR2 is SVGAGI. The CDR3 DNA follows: TGTGCCAGCAGAGCCTTGCGGGTCGCCTACAATGAGCAGTTCTTC. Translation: CASRALRVAYNEQFF.

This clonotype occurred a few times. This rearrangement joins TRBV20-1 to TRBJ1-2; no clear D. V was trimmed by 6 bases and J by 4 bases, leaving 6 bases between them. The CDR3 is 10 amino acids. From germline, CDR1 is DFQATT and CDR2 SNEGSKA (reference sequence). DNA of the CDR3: TGCAGTGCCCAAAGCTATGGCTACACCTTC. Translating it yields CSAQSYGYTF.

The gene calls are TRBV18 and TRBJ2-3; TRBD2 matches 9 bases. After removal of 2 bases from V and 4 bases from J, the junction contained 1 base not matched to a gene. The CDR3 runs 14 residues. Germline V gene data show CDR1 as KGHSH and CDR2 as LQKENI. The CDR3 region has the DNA TGTGCCAGCTCACCAGCGGGGGGGGCAGATACGCAGTATTTT. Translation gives CASSPAGGADTQYF.

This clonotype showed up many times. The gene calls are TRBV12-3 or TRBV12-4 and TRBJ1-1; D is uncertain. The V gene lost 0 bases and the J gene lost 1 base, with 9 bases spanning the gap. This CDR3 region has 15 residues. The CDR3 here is CASSLAPGKNTEAFF. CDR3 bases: TGTGCCAGCAGTTTAGCGCCAGGAAAGAACACTGAAGCTTTCTTT.

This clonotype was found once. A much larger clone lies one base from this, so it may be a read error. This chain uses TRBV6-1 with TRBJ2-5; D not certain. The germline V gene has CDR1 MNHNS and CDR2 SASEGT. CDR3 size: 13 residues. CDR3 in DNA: TGTGTCAGCAGTGAACGGGACCAAGAGACCCAGTACTTC. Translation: CVSSERDQETQYF.

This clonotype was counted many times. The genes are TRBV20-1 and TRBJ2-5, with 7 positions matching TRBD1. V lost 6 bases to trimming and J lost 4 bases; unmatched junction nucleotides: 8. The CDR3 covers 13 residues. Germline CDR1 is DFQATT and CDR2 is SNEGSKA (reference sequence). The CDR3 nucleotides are TGCAGTGCCCTCCTCAGGGGGAGAGAGACCCAGTACTTC. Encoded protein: CSALLRGRETQYF.

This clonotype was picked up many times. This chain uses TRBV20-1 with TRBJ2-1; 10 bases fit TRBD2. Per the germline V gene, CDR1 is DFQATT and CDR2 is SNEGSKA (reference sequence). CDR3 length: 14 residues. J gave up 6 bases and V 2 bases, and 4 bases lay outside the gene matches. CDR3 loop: CSARLAGVGNEQFF. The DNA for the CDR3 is TGCAGTGCTAGACTAGCGGGAGTCGGCAATGAGCAGTTCTTC.

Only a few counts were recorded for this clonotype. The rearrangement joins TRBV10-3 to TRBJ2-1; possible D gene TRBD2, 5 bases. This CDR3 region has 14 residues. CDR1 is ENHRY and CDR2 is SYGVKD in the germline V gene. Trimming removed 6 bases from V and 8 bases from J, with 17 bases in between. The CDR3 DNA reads TGTGCCATCAGGGACTCGCTGGCCCCTGATGAGCAGTTCTTC. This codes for CAIRDSLAPDEQFF.

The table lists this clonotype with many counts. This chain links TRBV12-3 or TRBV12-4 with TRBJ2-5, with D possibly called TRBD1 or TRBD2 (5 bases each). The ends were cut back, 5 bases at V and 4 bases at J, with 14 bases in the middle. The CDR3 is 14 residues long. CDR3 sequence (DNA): TGTGCCAGCAGTCTACGAGCTGGGGGAGAGACCCAGTACTTC. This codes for CASSLRAGGETQYF.